This is a list of T cell receptor beta chains from one sample in a study of technical replicates of blood from a few donors. Method: immunoSEQ multiplex PCR; TCRdb's copy keeps in-frame clones and lacks some. The data hold tens of thousands of clones, with roughly 94% observed a single time. The specimen was T cells isolated from PBMCs. The receptor source for this set is a human donor in good health. Both conserved end residues are trimmed from each CDR3. Each record gives: V gene, CDR3 length, CDR3 protein.

v_call: TRBV5-1
cdr3_length: 10
cdr3_aa: ASRRTEYGYT

v_call: TRBV27
cdr3_length: 10
cdr3_aa: ASASGVQPQH

v_call: TRBV14
cdr3_length: 15
cdr3_aa: ASSQVPWAGSGNTIY

v_call: TRBV27
cdr3_length: 13
cdr3_aa: ASSLVRDSSYEQY

v_call: TRBV9
cdr3_length: 13
cdr3_aa: ASSPEGVGGNTIY

v_call: TRBV7-8
cdr3_length: 12
cdr3_aa: ASSFQATGDGYT

v_call: TRBV2
cdr3_length: 11
cdr3_aa: ASSDEQGAAAF

v_call: TRBV2
cdr3_length: 13
cdr3_aa: ASSEVVTATGELF

v_call: TRBV7-9
cdr3_length: 15
cdr3_aa: ASWRPESGRNRNEQF

v_call: TRBV7-8
cdr3_length: 13
cdr3_aa: ASSLTIGGTNRQF

v_call: TRBV29-1
cdr3_length: 12
cdr3_aa: SGAAGVSTDTQY

v_call: TRBV21-1
cdr3_length: 12
cdr3_aa: ATQGVEGTTEAF

v_call: TRBV6-6
cdr3_length: 12
cdr3_aa: ASKSGNLHQPQH

v_call: TRBV5-1
cdr3_length: 13
cdr3_aa: ASSFPQGGQETQY

v_call: TRBV5-1
cdr3_length: 14
cdr3_aa: ASSLAGGYYSYEQY

v_call: TRBV29-1
cdr3_length: 15
cdr3_aa: SVVVDSGLYSNQPQH

v_call: TRBV5-1
cdr3_length: 14
cdr3_aa: ASSPTGLRATGELF

v_call: TRBV5-6
cdr3_length: 14
cdr3_aa: ASSSRRVTTNEKLF

v_call: TRBV7-6
cdr3_length: 15
cdr3_aa: ASSPLGQGFNTGELF

v_call: TRBV6-5
cdr3_length: 14
cdr3_aa: ASSYTGTGGGYGYT

v_call: TRBV19
cdr3_length: 13
cdr3_aa: ASSMRQGLSGELF

v_call: TRBV7-2
cdr3_length: 13
cdr3_aa: ASSQSRTASGKLF

v_call: TRBV11-3
cdr3_length: 13
cdr3_aa: ASSSYDRGIETQY

v_call: TRBV4-1
cdr3_length: 14
cdr3_aa: ASSQGLGQGYNEQF

v_call: TRBV19
cdr3_length: 11
cdr3_aa: ASSQDSNYGYT

v_call: TRBV7-2
cdr3_length: 10
cdr3_aa: ASSPWSGEQY

v_call: TRBV7-2
cdr3_length: 12
cdr3_aa: ASSLVLWVDTQY

v_call: TRBV18
cdr3_length: 19
cdr3_aa: ASSPQRKTGGWATQGQPQH

v_call: TRBV28
cdr3_length: 10
cdr3_aa: ATQRDSDEQF

v_call: TRBV28
cdr3_length: 15
cdr3_aa: ASSLTGQGAPRYGYT

v_call: TRBV15
cdr3_length: 12
cdr3_aa: ATSRDGTASPLH

v_call: TRBV7-9
cdr3_length: 12
cdr3_aa: ASSSQGSGQPQH

v_call: TRBV27
cdr3_length: 11
cdr3_aa: ASSDTNSYEQY

v_call: TRBV2
cdr3_length: 11
cdr3_aa: ASRGTNSYEQY

v_call: TRBV7-8
cdr3_length: 12
cdr3_aa: ASSQREGAYEQY

v_call: TRBV14
cdr3_length: 14
cdr3_aa: ASSPLSSGATGELF

v_call: TRBV28
cdr3_length: 12
cdr3_aa: ASRMGPANEKLF

v_call: TRBV10-1
cdr3_length: 14
cdr3_aa: ATDRGRFSAKNIQY

v_call: TRBV11-2
cdr3_length: 17
cdr3_aa: ASSSREGDYYPGTDTQY

v_call: TRBV25-1
cdr3_length: 12
cdr3_aa: ASSEGRGRETQY

v_call: TRBV14
cdr3_length: 14
cdr3_aa: ASSALLGQGASEQY

v_call: TRBV6-1
cdr3_length: 10
cdr3_aa: ASTRQYNEQF

v_call: TRBV5-1
cdr3_length: 11
cdr3_aa: ASSAGQSYGYT

v_call: TRBV10-2
cdr3_length: 10
cdr3_aa: ASRQGTTEAF

v_call: TRBV30
cdr3_length: 11
cdr3_aa: AWTSGGAAEQY

v_call: TRBV28
cdr3_length: 11
cdr3_aa: ASSSGLNTEAF

v_call: TRBV2
cdr3_length: 18
cdr3_aa: ASSEKSGPELAGGRNIQY

v_call: TRBV5-4
cdr3_length: 12
cdr3_aa: ASSLDIYDRGAF

v_call: TRBV5-1
cdr3_length: 11
cdr3_aa: ASSLTGRDEQF

v_call: TRBV28
cdr3_length: 11
cdr3_aa: ASKGGFGNTIY

v_call: TRBV13
cdr3_length: 13
cdr3_aa: ASRFSTSGTGELF

v_call: TRBV5-4
cdr3_length: 13
cdr3_aa: ASSLSTFYTDTQY

v_call: TRBV19
cdr3_length: 14
cdr3_aa: ASSTRMDRGQNGYT